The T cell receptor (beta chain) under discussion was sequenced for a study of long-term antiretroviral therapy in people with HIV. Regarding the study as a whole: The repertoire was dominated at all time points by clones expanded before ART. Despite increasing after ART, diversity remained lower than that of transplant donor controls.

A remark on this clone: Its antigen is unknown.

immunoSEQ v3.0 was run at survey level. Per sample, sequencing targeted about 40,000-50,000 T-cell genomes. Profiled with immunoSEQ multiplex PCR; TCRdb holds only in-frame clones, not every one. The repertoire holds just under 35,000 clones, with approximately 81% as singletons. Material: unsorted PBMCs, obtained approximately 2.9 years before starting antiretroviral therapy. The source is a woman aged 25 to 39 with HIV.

The DNA for the CDR3 is TGTGCCAGCAGTACATACAGGGGAAGGGACACTGAAGCTTTCTTT. Translation: CASSTYRGRDTEAFF. This rearrangement joins TRBV27 to TRBJ1-1; 7 nucleotides line up with TRBD1. This CDR3 spans 15 amino acids. The V and J ends lost 5 bases and 3 bases, in that order; junction bases with no gene match: 9. In germline, CDR1 is MNHEY, CDR2 SMNVEV (reference sequence).